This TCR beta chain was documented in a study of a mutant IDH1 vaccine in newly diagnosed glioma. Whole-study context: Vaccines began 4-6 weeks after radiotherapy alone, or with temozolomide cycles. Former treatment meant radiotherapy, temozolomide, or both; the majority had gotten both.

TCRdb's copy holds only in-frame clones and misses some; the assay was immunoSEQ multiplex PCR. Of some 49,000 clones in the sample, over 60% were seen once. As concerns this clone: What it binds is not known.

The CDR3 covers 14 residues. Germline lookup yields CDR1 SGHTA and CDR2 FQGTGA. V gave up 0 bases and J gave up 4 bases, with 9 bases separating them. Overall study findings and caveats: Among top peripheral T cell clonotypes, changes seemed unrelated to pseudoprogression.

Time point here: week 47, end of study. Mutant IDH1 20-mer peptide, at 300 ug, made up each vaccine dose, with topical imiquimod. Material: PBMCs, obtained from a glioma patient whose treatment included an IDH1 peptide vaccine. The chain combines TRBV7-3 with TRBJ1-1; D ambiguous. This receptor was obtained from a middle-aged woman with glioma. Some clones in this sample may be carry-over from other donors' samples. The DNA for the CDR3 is TGTGCCAGCAGCTTAACCGCGGCGGCCACTGAAGCTTTCTTT. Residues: CASSLTAAATEAFF.